This T cell receptor beta chain was profiled in a study of control samples from healthy donors and cancer patients. Assay used: immunoSEQ multiplex PCR; TCRdb lists only in-frame clones, some missing. In the table there are 150,000 or so clones, 80% to 95% of which are singletons. The germline gives CDR1 LNHNV, CDR2 YYDKDF (reference sequence). The V and J ends lost 3 bases and 0 bases respectively, with 17 bases between them. This CDR3 is built from 18 residues. This clonotype was sampled from a man aged 18 to 30 in good health. The sample was blood. The chain joins TRBV15 to TRBJ2-2; maybe TRBD1 (6 bases). In DNA form, the CDR3 reads TGTGCCACCAGCAGGGTCCCGACAGGAAACGCGAACACCGGGGAGCTGTTTTTT. This translates into CATSRVPTGNANTGELFF.